The rows below give T cell receptor beta chains drawn from one sample of a study of shared clonotypes between healthy human individuals. The table came from immunoSEQ multiplex PCR; TCRdb's copy has only in-frame clones and leaves some out. The sample carries some 2.4 million clones, 93% recorded once. The specimen was naive CD4+ T cells from PBMCs. The receptors shown here come from a man aged 18 to 29 in good health. Some clones in this sample may be carry-over from other donors' samples. CDR3s include the opening cysteine and the closing phenylalanine or tryptophan. The order of the fields is CDR3 protein, CDR3 DNA, V gene, J gene, D gene. A D gene is named only where the DNA matches it firmly.

CDR3aa: CASSELLFVSEQFF
CDR3nt: TGTGCCAGCAGTGAATTGTTATTCGTCAGTGAGCAGTTCTTC
v_gene: TRBV2
j_gene: TRBJ2-1
d_gene: .

CDR3aa: CASSRRTGENTGELFF
CDR3nt: TGTGCCAGCAGCCGCAGGACAGGAGAGAACACCGGGGAGCTGTTTTTT
v_gene: TRBV27
j_gene: TRBJ2-2
d_gene: TRBD1

CDR3aa: CASSQDDSLFNYGYTF
CDR3nt: TGTGCCAGCAGCCAAGATGACAGCCTCTTCAACTATGGCTACACCTTC
v_gene: TRBV4-2
j_gene: TRBJ1-2
d_gene: .

CDR3aa: CASSLQGGASNQPQHF
CDR3nt: TGTGCCAGCAGCTTGCAAGGGGGCGCGAGCAATCAGCCCCAGCATTTT
v_gene: TRBV5-4
j_gene: TRBJ1-5
d_gene: TRBD1

CDR3aa: CAIRSSGTSGSNYEQYF
CDR3nt: TGTGCCATCAGGAGCTCCGGGACTAGCGGGTCCAACTACGAGCAGTACTTC
v_gene: TRBV10-3
j_gene: TRBJ2-7
d_gene: TRBD2

CDR3aa: CSVRQLSTDTQYF
CDR3nt: TGCAGCGTTAGGCAGCTTAGCACAGATACGCAGTATTTT
v_gene: TRBV29-1
j_gene: TRBJ2-3
d_gene: .

CDR3aa: CASSPGTVSGYEQYF
CDR3nt: TGTGCCAGCTCACCAGGGACAGTATCCGGGTACGAGCAGTACTTC
v_gene: TRBV18
j_gene: TRBJ2-7
d_gene: TRBD1

CDR3aa: CASGPEGLGVGTNEKLFF
CDR3nt: TGTGCCAGCGGACCCGAGGGGCTCGGGGTCGGAACTAATGAAAAACTGTTTTTT
v_gene: TRBV7-9
j_gene: TRBJ1-4
d_gene: .

CDR3aa: CAWRSTRDSFMSSYNEQFF
CDR3nt: TGTGCCTGGAGATCGACTAGAGACTCGTTTATGAGCTCCTACAATGAGCAGTTCTTC
v_gene: TRBV30
j_gene: TRBJ2-1
d_gene: .

CDR3aa: CASSPLAGTSGSGEQFF
CDR3nt: TGCGCCAGCAGCCCGCTCGCTGGGACTAGCGGGAGTGGTGAGCAGTTCTTC
v_gene: TRBV5-1
j_gene: TRBJ2-1
d_gene: TRBD2